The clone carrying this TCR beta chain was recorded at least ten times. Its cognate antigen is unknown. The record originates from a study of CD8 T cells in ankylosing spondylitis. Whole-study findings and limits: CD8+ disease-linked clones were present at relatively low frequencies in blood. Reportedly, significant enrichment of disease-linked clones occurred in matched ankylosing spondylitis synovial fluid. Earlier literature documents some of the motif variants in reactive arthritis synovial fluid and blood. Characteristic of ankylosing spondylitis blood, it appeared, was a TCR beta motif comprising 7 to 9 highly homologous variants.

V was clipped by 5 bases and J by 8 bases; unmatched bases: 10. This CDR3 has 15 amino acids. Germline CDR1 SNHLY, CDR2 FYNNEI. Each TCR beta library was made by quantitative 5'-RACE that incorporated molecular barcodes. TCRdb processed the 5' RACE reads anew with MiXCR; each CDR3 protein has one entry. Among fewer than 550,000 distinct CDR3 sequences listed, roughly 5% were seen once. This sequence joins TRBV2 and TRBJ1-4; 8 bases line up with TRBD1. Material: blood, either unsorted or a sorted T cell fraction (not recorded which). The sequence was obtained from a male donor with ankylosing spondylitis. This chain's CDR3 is CASSYLTGAEEKLFF. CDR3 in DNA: TGTGCCAGCAGTTATTTGACAGGGGCCGAAGAAAAACTGTTTTTT.